This TCR beta chain emerged from a study of blood T cell repertoires in COVID-19. Germline V gene lookup returns CDR1 SGHTA and CDR2 FQGNSA. This CDR3 region has 13 residues. V was clipped by 4 bases and J by 5 bases, with 9 bases between them. Here immunoSEQ multiplex PCR was the method, and the copy in TCRdb shows in-frame clones only, minus some. Of over 200,000 clones listed, nearly 90% were seen once; the top ten hold more than 10%. This clonotype was obtained from a woman aged 18-29 years who had recovered from COVID-19. The chain joins TRBV7-2 to TRBJ1-5, with D maybe TRBD1 (6 bases). Sequenced sample: peripheral blood. DNA for the CDR3: TGTGCCAGCAGCTACAGGGTGGATCAGCCCCAGCATTTT. Translating gives CASSYRVDQPQHF.